This T cell receptor (beta chain) derives from a study of T cells in Graves' hyperthyroidism and ophthalmopathy. Over 18 months, lack of ophthalmopathy progression marked Graves' hyperthyroidism as stable. Patients aged 18 to 65 had newly diagnosed hyperthyroidism lasting under 2 months. Uncontrolled infection, other autoimmune disease, pregnancy or lactation excluded patients. This clonotype has only a few counts. The antigen remains undetermined. V lost 5 bases, J lost 7 bases, and 11 bases stayed unmatched. Germline CDR1 MNHNS, CDR2 SASEGT. CDR3 length: 16 amino acids. Study results and caveats: Median prediction lead before ophthalmopathy onset was 5.5 to 7 months with the model.

Template material for amplifying TCR beta CDR3 regions consisted of RNA transcripts. First-round RT-PCR of the TCR CDR3 relied on the HTBI primer set. Using its own MiXCR run on the multiplex PCR reads, TCRdb lists one record per CDR3 protein. The data show approximately 420,000 distinct CDR3 sequences, approximately 15% seen once. The TCR sequence derives from a woman aged 18-35 years with Graves' hyperthyroidism. The rearrangement links TRBV6-1 to TRBJ2-1, with 10 nucleotides matching TRBD2. The sequenced material came from blood. CDR3 coding DNA: TGTGCCAGCAGTCTCGTTACGAGCGGGAGGGCGAATGAGCAGTTCTTC. The encoded protein is CASSLVTSGRANEQFF.